The 18 T cell receptor beta chains in this list originate from one sample, sequenced in a study of blood T cells in healthy people across ages. Then a second PCR, running about 6 to 12 cycles, was carried out with a sample-barcoded 5' primer and a J-beta primer mix. MiXCR, applied by TCRdb to the 5' RACE reads, yields one record per CDR3 protein. Of about 1.4 million distinct CDR3 sequences listed, roughly 64% are singletons. Sequencing was done on a sample of blood. These receptors all stem from a man aged 18 to 35 in good health.

This clonotype was seen more than once but under ten times. This rearrangement joins TRBV29-1 to TRBJ2-5, with D unresolved. The CDR3 is 12 amino acids. Per the germline V gene, CDR1 is SQVTM and CDR2 is ANQGSEA. V dropped 2 bases and J dropped 2 bases, with 6 bases sitting between them. The CDR3 DNA reads TGCAGCGTTGAATGGACGCAAGAGACCCAGTACTTC. Residues: CSVEWTQETQYF.

This chain connects TRBV10-3 to TRBJ2-1, with D maybe TRBD1 (5 bases). The CDR3 contains 12 residues. Germline V lookup: CDR1 ENHRY, CDR2 SYGVKD. Trimming removed 10 bases from V and 4 bases from J, with 11 bases in between. Here the CDR3 reads CASGQEYNEQFF. CDR3 bases: TGTGCCAGCGGACAAGAGTACAATGAGCAGTTCTTC.

This clonotype appeared once. The chain employs TRBV11-2 and TRBJ2-3; D might be TRBD1 or TRBD2, each matching 5 bases. The CDR3 extends over 18 amino acids. Germline V CDR1 and CDR2: SGHAT, FQNNGV. Trimming stripped 5 bases from V and 4 bases from J, with 25 bases between. This CDR3 is CASSPRRRESPRADTQYF. CDR3 bases: TGTGCCAGCAGCCCCCGGCGCAGGGAGTCCCCGCGGGCAGATACGCAGTATTTT.

This clonotype was seen ten or more times. The chain joins TRBV10-3 to TRBJ2-3, with 10 bases matching TRBD2. Germline V lookup: CDR1 ENHRY, CDR2 SYGVKD. V was clipped by 2 bases and J by 3 bases; unmatched bases: 2. The CDR3 sequence is 15 residues long. DNA for the CDR3: TGTGCCATCAGTGAGGGACTAGCGGAAACAGATACGCAGTATTTT. Encoded protein: CAISEGLAETDTQYF.

The chain couples TRBV13 to TRBJ1-1; D remains unclear. Germline lookup yields CDR1 PRHDT and CDR2 FYEKMQ (reference sequence). This CDR3 has 15 amino acids. V gave up 0 bases and J gave up 1 base, with 9 bases separating them. For the CDR3, the DNA is TGTGCCAGCAGCTTAGGCGAGATCAGGAACACTGAAGCTTTCTTT. This encodes CASSLGEIRNTEAFF.

The V gene is TRBV4-1, the J gene TRBJ2-1; perhaps D is TRBD1 or TRBD2 (5 bases each). Trimming took 2 bases from V and 8 from J, leaving 13 bases between them. Germline assignment: CDR1 MGHRA and CDR2 YSYEKL. The CDR3 contains 14 residues. The CDR3 protein is CASSQPRRGDEQFF. DNA for the CDR3: TGCGCCAGCAGCCAACCCCGCCGGGGCGATGAGCAGTTCTTC.

This clonotype was detected only a few times. The chain employs TRBV27 and TRBJ2-1, with D hard to call. The CDR3 is 14 residues long. V was pared by 1 base and J by 0 bases, with 4 bases between. Germline CDR1 MNHEY, CDR2 SMNVEV (reference sequence). CDR3 protein: CASSLYDSYNEQFF. CDR3 bases: TGTGCCAGCAGTTTATACGACTCCTACAATGAGCAGTTCTTC.

V gene TRBV4-3 combines with J gene TRBJ2-2; unclear D gene. V was trimmed by 2 bases and J by 4 bases, leaving 14 bases between them. This CDR3 has 16 residues. Germline V lookup: CDR1 LGHNA, CDR2 YSLEER. In nucleotides, the CDR3 is TGCGCCAGCAGCCAAAATTCCAGCGAGTCCACCGGGGAGCTGTTTTTT. This encodes CASSQNSSESTGELFF.

This clonotype occurred a few times. This sequence joins TRBV7-9 and TRBJ1-2, with 7 nucleotides matching TRBD1. Trimming took 6 bases from V and 3 from J; bases not matched to a gene: 7. CDR3 length: 14 residues. Germline CDR1 SEHNR, CDR2 FQNEAQ (reference sequence). CDR3 region: CASRQGRPDYGYTF. CDR3 coding DNA: TGTGCCAGCAGACAGGGGCGACCTGACTATGGCTACACCTTC.

This sequence joins TRBV7-9 and TRBJ2-7, with 8 bases aligning to TRBD1. Germline assignment: CDR1 SEHNR and CDR2 FQNEAQ (reference sequence). Trimming removed 5 bases from V and 7 bases from J; junction bases left unmatched: 10. This CDR3 is built from 14 residues. CDR3 sequence: CASSAPRDRWEQYF. CDR3 in DNA: TGTGCCAGCAGCGCTCCCCGGGACAGGTGGGAGCAGTACTTC. Variable domain in full (rest from reference TRBV7-9 and TRBJ2-7): DTGVSQNPRHKITKRGQNVTFRCDPISEHNRLYWYRQTLGQGPEFLTYFQNEAQLEKSRLLSDRFSAERPKGSFSTLEIQRTEQGDSAMYLCASSAPRDRWEQYFGPGTRLTVT.

The J gene is TRBJ2-3, the V gene TRBV5-1; TRBD1 or TRBD2 may be the D gene (5 bases each). V was clipped by 6 bases and J by 1 base, with 18 bases between them. The length of the CDR3 is 16 residues. Per germline, CDR1 SGHRS and CDR2 YFSETQ. The CDR3 DNA reads TGCGCCAGCAATCCCAGCCGGGACCCCCGCACAGATACGCAGTATTTT. The encoded protein is CASNPSRDPRTDTQYF.

This sequence joins TRBV27 and TRBJ1-2; no definite D call. V lost 3 bases and J 2 bases, leaving 10 bases between the germline ends. In germline, CDR1 is MNHEY, CDR2 SMNVEV (reference sequence). The CDR3 runs 14 residues. For the CDR3, the DNA is TGTGCCAGCAGTTTGAATGGACGGAACTATGGCTACACCTTC. This gives the protein CASSLNGRNYGYTF.

J is TRBJ1-1 and V is TRBV29-1; perhaps TRBD1 as D (6 bases). The V and J ends lost 7 bases and 0 bases respectively, with 15 bases between them. CDR3 size: 14 residues. Per the germline V gene, CDR1 is SQVTM and CDR2 is ANQGSEA. CDR3 region: CSATYAGVNTEAFF. The CDR3 DNA is TGCAGCGCTACGTACGCAGGGGTGAACACTGAAGCTTTCTTT.

The chain joins TRBV6-1 to TRBJ1-6; D gene ambiguous. The CDR3 totals 13 residues. Trimming took off 4 bases at V and 9 bases at J, with 10 bases between the two ends. The germline CDR1 and CDR2 sequences are MNHNS and SASEGT. The CDR3 region is CASSAKAGSPLHF. CDR3 coding DNA: TGTGCCAGCAGTGCGAAGGCCGGTTCACCCCTCCACTTT.

The chain employs TRBV7-2 and TRBJ2-3, with D maybe TRBD2 (5 bases). Germline V gene data show CDR1 as SGHTA and CDR2 as FQGNSA. Deletions cut 4 bases from V and 1 base from J, with 12 bases between. CDR3 length equals 15 residues. CDR3 residues: CASSSILGGTDTQYF. The CDR3 DNA is TGTGCCAGCAGCTCTATACTAGGAGGCACAGATACGCAGTATTTT.

The rearrangement uses TRBV7-9 and TRBJ1-2, with a tentative D call TRBD1 (5 bases). With 5 bases removed from V and 5 bases from J, the gap between germline ends came to 12 bases. The CDR3 has 13 residues. Germline CDR1 reads SEHNR; CDR2 reads FQNEAQ (reference sequence). In DNA, the CDR3 is TGTGCCAGCAGCCTACCAGGGATTTATGGCTACACCTTC. It yields the protein CASSLPGIYGYTF. Supplemented by reference TRBV7-9 and TRBJ1-2, the full variable domain reads DTGVSQNPRHKITKRGQNVTFRCDPISEHNRLYWYRQTLGQGPEFLTYFQNEAQLEKSRLLSDRFSAERPKGSFSTLEIQRTEQGDSAMYLCASSLPGIYGYTFGSGTRLTVV.

The CDR3 DNA reads as TGCAGTGCTAGAGATCCAAGCTCTAGCACAGATACGCAGTATTTT. Translating it yields CSARDPSSSTDTQYF. The genes are TRBV20-1 and TRBJ2-3; no clear D gene. The CDR3 sequence is 15 residues long. Germline-derived CDR1 and CDR2 are DFQATT and SNEGSKA (reference sequence). Trimming removed 0 bases at V and 0 bases at J, with 10 bases between.

The genes are TRBV4-2 and TRBJ2-7; D is undetermined. The DNA end lines up better with TRBJ2-5; the J call may be wrong. The CDR3 spans 12 residues. Germline loops: CDR1 LGHNA, CDR2 YNFKEQ. The CDR3 sequence is CASSQDMGTQYF. The CDR3 DNA sequence: TGTGCCAGCAGCCAAGATATGGGGACCCAGTACTTC.